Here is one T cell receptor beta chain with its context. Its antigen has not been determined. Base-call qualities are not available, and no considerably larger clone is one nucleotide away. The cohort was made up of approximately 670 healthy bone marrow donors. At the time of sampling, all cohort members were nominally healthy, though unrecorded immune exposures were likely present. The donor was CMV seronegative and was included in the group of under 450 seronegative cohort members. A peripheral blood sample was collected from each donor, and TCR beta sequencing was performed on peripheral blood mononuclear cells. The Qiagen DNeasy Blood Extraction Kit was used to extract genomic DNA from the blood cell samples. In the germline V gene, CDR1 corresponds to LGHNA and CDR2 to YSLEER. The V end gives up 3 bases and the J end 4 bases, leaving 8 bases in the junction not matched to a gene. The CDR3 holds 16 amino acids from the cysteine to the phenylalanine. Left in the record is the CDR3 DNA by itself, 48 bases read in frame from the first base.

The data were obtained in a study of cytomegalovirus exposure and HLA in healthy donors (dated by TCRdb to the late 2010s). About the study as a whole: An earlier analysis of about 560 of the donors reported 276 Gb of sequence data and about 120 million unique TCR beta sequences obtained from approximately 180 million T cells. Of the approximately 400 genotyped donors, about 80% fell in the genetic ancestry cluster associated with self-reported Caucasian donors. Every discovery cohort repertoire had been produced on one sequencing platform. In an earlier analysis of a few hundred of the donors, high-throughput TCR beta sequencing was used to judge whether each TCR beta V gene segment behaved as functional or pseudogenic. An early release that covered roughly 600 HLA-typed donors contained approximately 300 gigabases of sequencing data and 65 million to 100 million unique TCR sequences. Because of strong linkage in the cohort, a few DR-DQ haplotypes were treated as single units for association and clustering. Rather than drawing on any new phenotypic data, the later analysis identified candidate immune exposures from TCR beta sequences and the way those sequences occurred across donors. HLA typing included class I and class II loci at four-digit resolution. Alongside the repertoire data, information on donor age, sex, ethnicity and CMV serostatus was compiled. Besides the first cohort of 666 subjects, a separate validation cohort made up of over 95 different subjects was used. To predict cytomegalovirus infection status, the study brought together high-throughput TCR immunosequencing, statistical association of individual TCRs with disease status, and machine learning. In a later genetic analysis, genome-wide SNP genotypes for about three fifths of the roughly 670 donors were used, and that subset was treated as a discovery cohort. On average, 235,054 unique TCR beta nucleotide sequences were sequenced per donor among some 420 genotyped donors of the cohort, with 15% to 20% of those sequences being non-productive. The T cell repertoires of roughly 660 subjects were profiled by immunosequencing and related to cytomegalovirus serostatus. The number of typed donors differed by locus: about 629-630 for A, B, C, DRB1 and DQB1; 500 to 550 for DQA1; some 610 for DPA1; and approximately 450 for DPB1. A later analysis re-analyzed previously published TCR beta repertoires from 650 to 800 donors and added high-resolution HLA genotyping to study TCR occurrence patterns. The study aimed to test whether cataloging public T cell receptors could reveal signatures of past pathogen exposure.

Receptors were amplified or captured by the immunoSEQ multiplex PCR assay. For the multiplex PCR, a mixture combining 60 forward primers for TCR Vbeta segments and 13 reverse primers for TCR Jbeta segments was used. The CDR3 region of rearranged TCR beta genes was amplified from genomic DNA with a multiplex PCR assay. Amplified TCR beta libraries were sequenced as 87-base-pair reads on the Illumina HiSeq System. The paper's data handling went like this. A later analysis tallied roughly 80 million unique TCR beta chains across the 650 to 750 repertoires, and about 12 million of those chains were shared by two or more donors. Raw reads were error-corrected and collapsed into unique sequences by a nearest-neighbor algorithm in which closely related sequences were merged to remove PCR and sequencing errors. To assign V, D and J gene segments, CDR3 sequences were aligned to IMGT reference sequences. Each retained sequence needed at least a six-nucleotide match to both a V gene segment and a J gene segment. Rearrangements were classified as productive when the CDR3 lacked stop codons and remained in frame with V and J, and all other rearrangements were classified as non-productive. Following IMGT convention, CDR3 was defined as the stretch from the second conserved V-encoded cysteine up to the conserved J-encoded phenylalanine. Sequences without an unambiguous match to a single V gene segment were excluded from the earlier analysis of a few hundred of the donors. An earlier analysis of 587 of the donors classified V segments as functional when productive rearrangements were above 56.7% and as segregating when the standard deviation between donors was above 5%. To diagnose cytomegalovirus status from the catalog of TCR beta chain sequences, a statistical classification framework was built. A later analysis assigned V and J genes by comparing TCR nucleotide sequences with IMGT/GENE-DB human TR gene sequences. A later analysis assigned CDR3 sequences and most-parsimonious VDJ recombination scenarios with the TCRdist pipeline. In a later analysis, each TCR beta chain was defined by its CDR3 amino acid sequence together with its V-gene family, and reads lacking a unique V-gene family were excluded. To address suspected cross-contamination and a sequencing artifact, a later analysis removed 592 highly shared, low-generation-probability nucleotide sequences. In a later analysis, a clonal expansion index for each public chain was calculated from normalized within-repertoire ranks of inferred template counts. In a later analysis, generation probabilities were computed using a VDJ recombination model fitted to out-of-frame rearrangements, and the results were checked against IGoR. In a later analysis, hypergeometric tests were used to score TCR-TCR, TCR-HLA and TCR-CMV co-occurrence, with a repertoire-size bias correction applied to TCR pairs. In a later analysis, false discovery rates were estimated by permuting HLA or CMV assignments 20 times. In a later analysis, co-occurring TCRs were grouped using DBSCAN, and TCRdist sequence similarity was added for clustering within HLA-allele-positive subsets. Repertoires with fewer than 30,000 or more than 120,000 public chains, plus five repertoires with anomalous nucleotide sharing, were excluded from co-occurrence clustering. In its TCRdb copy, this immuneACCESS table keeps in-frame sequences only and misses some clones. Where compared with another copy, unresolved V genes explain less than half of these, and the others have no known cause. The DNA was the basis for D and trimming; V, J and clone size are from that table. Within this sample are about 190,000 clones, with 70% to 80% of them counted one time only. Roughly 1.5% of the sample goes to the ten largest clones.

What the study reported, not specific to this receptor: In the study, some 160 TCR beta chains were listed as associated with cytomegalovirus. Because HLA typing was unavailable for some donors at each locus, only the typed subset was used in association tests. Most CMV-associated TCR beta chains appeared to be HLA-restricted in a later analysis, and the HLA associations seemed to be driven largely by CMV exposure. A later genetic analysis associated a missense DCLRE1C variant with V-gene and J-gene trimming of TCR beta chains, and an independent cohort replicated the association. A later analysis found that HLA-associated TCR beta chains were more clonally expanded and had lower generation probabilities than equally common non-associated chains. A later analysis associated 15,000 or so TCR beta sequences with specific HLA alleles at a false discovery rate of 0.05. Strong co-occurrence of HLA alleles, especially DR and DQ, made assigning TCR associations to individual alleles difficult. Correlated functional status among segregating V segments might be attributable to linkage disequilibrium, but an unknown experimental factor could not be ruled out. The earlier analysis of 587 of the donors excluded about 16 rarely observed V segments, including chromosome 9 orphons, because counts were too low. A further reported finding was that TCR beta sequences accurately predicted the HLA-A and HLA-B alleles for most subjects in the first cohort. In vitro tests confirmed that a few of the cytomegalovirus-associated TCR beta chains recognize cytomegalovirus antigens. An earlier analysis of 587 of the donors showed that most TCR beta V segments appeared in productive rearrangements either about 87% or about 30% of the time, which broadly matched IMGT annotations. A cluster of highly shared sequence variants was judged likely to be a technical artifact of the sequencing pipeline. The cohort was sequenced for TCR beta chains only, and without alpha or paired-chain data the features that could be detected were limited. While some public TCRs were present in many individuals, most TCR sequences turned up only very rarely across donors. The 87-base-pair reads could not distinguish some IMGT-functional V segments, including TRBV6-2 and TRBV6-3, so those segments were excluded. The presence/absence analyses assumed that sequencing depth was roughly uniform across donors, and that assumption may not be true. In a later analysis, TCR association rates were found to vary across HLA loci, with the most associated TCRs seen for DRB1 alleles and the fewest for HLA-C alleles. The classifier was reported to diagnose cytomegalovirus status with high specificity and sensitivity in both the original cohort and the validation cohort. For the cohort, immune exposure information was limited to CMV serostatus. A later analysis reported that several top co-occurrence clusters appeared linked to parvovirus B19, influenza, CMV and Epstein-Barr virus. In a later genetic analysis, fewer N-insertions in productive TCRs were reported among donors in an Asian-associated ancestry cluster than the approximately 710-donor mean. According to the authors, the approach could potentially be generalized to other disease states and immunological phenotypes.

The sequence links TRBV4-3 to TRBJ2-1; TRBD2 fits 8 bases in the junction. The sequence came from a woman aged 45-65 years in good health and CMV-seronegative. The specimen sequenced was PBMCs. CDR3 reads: CASSQGVSGGYNEQFF. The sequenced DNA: TGCGCCAGCAGCCAGGGGGTAAGCGGGGGATACAATGAGCAGTTCTTC.